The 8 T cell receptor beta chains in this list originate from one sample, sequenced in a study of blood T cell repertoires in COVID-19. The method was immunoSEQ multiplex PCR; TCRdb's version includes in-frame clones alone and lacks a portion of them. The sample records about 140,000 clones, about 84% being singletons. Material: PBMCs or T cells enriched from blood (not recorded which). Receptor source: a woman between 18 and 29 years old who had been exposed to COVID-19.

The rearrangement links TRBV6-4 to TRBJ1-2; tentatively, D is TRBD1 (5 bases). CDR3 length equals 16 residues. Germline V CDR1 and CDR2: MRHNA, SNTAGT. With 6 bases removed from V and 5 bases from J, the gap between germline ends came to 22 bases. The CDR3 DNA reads TGTGCCAGCAGCCGTGGTGTGAGCGGGGGGTTTTATGGCTACACCTTC. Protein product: CASSRGVSGGFYGYTF.

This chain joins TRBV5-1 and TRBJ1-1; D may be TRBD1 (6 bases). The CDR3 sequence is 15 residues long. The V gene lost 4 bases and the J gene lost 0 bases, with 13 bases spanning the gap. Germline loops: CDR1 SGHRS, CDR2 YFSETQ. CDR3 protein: CASSQQGPMNTEAFF. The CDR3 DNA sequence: TGCGCCAGCAGCCAACAGGGACCAATGAACACTGAAGCTTTCTTT.

This CDR3 reads CASLKGLEDYGYTF. The DNA for the CDR3 is TGTGCCAGCTTGAAGGGTTTGGAGGACTATGGCTACACCTTC. The chain carries TRBV2 and TRBJ1-2, with D unclear. The CDR3 length is 14 residues. Germline loops: CDR1 SNHLY, CDR2 FYNNEI. The V and J ends lost 8 bases and 3 bases respectively, with 16 bases between them.

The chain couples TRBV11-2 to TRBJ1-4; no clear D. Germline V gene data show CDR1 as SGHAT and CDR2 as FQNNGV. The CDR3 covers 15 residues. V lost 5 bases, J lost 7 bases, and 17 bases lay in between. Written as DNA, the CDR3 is TGTGCCAGCAGCCCTGGACTTCTAGGTTTTGAAAAACTGTTTTTT. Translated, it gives CASSPGLLGFEKLFF.

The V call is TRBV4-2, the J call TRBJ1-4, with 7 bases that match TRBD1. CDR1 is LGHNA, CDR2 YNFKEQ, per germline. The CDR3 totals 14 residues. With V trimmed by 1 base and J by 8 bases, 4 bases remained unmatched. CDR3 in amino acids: CASSQAGTEEKLFF. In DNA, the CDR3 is TGTGCCAGCAGCCAAGCCGGGACAGAAGAAAAACTGTTTTTT.

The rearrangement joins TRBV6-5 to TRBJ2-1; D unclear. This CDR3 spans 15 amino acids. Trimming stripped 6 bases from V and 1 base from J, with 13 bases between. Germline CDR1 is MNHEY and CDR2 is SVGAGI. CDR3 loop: CASSLVAGSYNEQFF. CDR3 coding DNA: TGTGCCAGCAGCCTTGTAGCCGGTTCCTACAATGAGCAGTTCTTC.

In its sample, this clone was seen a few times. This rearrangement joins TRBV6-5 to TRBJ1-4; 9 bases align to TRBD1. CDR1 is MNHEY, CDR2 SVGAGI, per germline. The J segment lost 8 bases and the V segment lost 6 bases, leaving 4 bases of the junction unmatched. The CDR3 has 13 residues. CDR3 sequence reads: CASSRDRDEKLFF. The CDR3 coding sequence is TGTGCCAGCAGCCGGGACAGGGACGAAAAACTGTTTTTT.

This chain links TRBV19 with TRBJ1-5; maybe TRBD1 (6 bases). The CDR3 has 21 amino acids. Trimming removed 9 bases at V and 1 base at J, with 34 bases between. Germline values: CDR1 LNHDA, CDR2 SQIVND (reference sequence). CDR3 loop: CASGGRNDRGGGLGSNQPQHF. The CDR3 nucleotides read TGTGCCAGCGGCGGTCGGAACGACCGGGGAGGGGGTTTGGGAAGCAATCAGCCCCAGCATTTT.